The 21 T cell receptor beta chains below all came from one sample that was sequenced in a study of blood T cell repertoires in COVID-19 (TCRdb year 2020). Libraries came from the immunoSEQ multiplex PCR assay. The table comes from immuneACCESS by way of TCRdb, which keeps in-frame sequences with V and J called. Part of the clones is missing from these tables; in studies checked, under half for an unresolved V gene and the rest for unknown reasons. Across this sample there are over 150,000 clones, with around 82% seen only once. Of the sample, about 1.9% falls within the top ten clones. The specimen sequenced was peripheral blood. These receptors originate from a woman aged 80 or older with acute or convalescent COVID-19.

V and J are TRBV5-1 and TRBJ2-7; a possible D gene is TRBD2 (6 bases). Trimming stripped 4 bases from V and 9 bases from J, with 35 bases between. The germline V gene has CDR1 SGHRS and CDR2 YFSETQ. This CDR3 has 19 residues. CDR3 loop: CASSLGTSLHRTEDHGQYF. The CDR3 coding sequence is TGCGCCAGCAGCCTTGGAACTAGCTTACACCGTACCGAGGACCACGGGCAGTACTTC.

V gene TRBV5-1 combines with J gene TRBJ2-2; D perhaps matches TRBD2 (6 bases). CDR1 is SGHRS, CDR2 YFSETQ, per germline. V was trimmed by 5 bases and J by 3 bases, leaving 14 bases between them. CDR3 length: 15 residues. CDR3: CASRGGRHDTGELFF. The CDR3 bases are TGCGCCAGCAGGGGGGGACGACATGACACCGGGGAGCTGTTTTTT.

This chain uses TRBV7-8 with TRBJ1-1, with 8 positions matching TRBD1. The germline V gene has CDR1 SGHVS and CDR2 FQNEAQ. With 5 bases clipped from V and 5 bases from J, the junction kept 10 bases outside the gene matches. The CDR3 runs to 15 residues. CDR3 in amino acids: CASSPDRAGSTEAFF. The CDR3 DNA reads TGTGCCAGCAGCCCGGACAGGGCGGGATCGACTGAAGCTTTCTTT.

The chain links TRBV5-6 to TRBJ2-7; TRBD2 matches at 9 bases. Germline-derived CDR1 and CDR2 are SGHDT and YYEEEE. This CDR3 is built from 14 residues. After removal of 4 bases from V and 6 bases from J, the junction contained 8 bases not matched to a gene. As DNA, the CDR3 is TGTGCCAGCAGCCCCGGGACTAGCTTCTCCGAGCAGTACTTC. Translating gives CASSPGTSFSEQYF.

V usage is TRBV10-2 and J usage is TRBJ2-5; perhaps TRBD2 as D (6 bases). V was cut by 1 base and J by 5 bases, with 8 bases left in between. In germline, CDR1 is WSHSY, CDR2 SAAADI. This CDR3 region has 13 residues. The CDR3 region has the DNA TGCGCCAGCAGTGAGTTCAGCGGGGAGACCCAGTACTTC. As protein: CASSEFSGETQYF.

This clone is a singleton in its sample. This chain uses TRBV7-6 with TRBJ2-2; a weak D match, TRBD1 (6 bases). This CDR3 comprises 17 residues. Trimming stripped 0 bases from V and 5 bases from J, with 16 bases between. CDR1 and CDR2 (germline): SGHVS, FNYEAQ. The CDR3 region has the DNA TGTGCCAGCAGCTTAGCGCCGGTCTGGCAGGGGACCGGGGAGCTGTTTTTT. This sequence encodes CASSLAPVWQGTGELFF.

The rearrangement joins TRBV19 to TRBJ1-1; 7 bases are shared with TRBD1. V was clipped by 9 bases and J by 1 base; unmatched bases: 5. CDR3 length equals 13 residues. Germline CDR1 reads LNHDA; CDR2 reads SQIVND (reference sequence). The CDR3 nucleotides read TGTGCCAGCAAGGGGACAGCGAACACTGAAGCTTTCTTT. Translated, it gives CASKGTANTEAFF. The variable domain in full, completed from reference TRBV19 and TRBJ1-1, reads DGGITQSPKYLFRKEGQNVTLSCEQNLNHDAMYWYRQDPGQGLRLIYYSQIVNDFQKGDIAEGYSVSREKKESFPLTVTSAQKNPTAFYLCASKGTANTEAFFGQGTRLTVV.

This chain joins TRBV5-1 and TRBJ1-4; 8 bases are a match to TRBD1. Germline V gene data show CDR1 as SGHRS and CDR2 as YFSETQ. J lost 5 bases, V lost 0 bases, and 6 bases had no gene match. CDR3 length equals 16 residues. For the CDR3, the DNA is TGCGCCAGCAGCTTGGTATTGGGACAGGAGAATGAAAAACTGTTTTTT. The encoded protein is CASSLVLGQENEKLFF. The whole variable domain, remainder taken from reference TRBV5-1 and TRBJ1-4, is KAGVTQTPRYLIKTRGQQVTLSCSPISGHRSVSWYQQTPGQGLQFLFEYFSETQRNKGNFPGRFSGRQFSNSRSEMNVSTLELGDSALYLCASSLVLGQENEKLFFGSGTQLSVL.

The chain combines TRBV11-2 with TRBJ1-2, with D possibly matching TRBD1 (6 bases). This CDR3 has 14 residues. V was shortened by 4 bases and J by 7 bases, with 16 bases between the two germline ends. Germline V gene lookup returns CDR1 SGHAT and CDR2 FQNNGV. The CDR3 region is CASSSGNLGGGYTF. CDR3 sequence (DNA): TGTGCCAGCAGCTCTGGGAATTTAGGGGGTGGCTACACCTTC. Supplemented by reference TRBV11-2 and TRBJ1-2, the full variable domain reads EAGVAQSPRYKIIEKRQSVAFWCNPISGHATLYWYQQILGQGPKLLIQFQNNGVVDDSQLPKDRFSAERLKGVDSTLKIQPAKLEDSAVYLCASSSGNLGGGYTFGSGTRLTVV.

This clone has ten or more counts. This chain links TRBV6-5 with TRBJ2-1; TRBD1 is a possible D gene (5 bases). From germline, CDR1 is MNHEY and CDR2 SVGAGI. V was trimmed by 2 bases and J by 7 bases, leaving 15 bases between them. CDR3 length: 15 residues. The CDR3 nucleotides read TGTGCCAGCAGTTACGGTCCAGGGCCTTCGAATGAGCAGTTCTTC. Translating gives CASSYGPGPSNEQFF.

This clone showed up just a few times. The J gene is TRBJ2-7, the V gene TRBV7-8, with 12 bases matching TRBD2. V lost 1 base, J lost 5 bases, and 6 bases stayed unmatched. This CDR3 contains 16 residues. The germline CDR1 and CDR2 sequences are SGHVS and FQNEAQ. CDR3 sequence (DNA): TGTGCCAGCAGCTTAGGGCTAGCGGGAGGGCCACACGAGCAGTACTTC. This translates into CASSLGLAGGPHEQYF.

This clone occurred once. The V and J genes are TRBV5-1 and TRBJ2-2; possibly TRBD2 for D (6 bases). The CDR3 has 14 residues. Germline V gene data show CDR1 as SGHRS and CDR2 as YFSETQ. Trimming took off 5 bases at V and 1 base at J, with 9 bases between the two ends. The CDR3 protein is CASSPGGNTGELFF. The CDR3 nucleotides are TGCGCCAGCAGTCCCGGGGGGAACACCGGGGAGCTGTTTTTT.

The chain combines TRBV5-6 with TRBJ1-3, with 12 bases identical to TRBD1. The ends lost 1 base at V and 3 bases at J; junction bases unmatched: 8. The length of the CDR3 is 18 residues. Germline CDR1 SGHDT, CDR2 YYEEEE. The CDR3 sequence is CASSLLLGQGALGNTIYF. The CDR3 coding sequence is TGTGCCAGCAGCTTGCTATTGGGACAGGGGGCGCTTGGAAACACCATATATTTT.

The CDR3 DNA is TGTGCCAGCAGATTAGACAGGAGGAACACTGAAGCTTTCTTT. Protein product: CASRLDRRNTEAFF. The V call is TRBV6-5, the J call TRBJ1-1, with D tentatively TRBD1 (6 bases). The germline V gene has CDR1 MNHEY and CDR2 SVGAGI. The CDR3 has 14 amino acids. Trimming shortened V by 6 bases and J by 1 base, and 12 bases separated the two germline ends.

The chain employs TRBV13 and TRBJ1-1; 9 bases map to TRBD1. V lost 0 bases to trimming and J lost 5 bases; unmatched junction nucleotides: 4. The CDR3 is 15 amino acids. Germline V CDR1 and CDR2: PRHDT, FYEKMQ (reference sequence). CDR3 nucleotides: TGTGCCAGCAGCTTAGGCGGGACAGGGTCGACTGAAGCTTTCTTT. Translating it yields CASSLGGTGSTEAFF. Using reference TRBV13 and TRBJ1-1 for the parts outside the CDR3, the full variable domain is AAGVIQSPRHLIKEKRETATLKCYPIPRHDTVYWYQQGPGQDPQFLISFYEKMQSDKGSIPDRFSAQQFSDYHSELNMSSLELGDSALYFCASSLGGTGSTEAFFGQGTRLTVV.

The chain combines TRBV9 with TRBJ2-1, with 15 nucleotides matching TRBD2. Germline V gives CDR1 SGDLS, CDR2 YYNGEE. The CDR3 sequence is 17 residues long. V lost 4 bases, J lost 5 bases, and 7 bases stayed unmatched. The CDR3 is CASSFGTSGGNNNEQFF. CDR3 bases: TGTGCCAGCAGCTTCGGGACTAGCGGGGGGAATAACAATGAGCAGTTCTTC.

The CDR3 is CATRGGQYSNQPQHF. The DNA for the CDR3 is TGTGCCACTCGAGGCGGCCAGTATAGCAATCAGCCCCAGCATTTT. The rearrangement uses TRBV10-3 and TRBJ1-5, with D uncertain. The germline V gene has CDR1 ENHRY and CDR2 SYGVKD. V lost 10 bases and J lost 0, with 16 bases in between. CDR3 length: 15 amino acids.

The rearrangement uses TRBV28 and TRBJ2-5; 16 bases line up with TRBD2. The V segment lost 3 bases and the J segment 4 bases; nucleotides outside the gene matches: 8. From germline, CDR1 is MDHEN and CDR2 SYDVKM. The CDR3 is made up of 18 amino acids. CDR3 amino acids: CASSLFGTSGGAIETQYF. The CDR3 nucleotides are TGTGCCAGCAGTTTGTTTGGGACTAGCGGGGGGGCAATAGAGACCCAGTACTTC.

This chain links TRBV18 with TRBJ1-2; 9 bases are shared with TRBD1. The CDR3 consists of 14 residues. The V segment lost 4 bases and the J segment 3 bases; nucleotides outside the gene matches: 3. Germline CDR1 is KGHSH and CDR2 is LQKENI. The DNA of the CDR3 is TGTGCCAGCTCACACAGGGGGCCGGACTATGGCTACACCTTC. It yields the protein CASSHRGPDYGYTF.

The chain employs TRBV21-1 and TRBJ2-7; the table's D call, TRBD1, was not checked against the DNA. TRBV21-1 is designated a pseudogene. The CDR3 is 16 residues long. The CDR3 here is CASSKEWGQANYEQYF. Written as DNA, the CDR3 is TGTGCCAGCAGCAAAGAATGGGGACAGGCTAACTACGAGCAGTACTTC.

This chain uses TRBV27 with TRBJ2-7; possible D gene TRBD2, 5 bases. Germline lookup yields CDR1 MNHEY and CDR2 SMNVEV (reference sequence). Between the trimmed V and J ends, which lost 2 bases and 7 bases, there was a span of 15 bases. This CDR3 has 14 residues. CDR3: CASSLLVAGGEQYF. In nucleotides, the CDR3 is TGTGCCAGCAGTTTACTTGTGGCAGGCGGGGAGCAGTACTTC.